Reported below is one T cell receptor (beta chain). Measured with immunoSEQ multiplex PCR; TCRdb has only the in-frame clones, and not every one. The repertoire has 200,000 to 300,000 clones, around 83% of them found once; the top ten carry approximately 13%. The data belong to a study of blood T cell repertoires in COVID-19. The origin of this receptor is an older woman with active or convalescent COVID-19. Sequences were obtained from peripheral blood.

This CDR3 reads CASSGRTRTGDNEQFF. In DNA, the CDR3 is TGCGCCAGCAGCGGCCGGACACGGACAGGGGACAATGAGCAGTTCTTC. The rearrangement joins TRBV5-1 to TRBJ2-1, with 9 bases that match TRBD1. The junction had 10 bases not matched to a gene; V was cut back by 4 bases and J by 5 bases. The CDR3 consists of 16 residues. The germline CDR1 and CDR2 sequences are SGHRS and YFSETQ.